The present TCR beta chain was sequenced within a study of T-cell memory formation after mild COVID-19. In the study overall: TCR clusters largely stayed donor specific. Study conclusions and caveats: Day 15 to 85 contracting clones showed balanced CD4/CD8; day 15 to 37 expanders favored CD4+. What remained unconfirmed was the SARS-CoV-2 specificity of second-wave clones peaking on day 37.

TCRdb reanalysed the 5' RACE reads using MiXCR and keeps one entry per CDR3 protein. The sample consists of some 120,000 distinct CDR3 sequences, about 15% of them appearing once. Points on this clonotype: The antigen is undetermined.

The CDR3 runs 13 residues. V lost 2 bases and J lost 14, with 18 bases in between. CDR1 LGHNA and CDR2 YNFKEQ come from the germline V gene. What was sequenced was PBMCs or a T cell subset sorted from them (not recorded which). The sequence was obtained from a man aged 18-30 years who had mild COVID-19 (a few samples of this study predate the infection). Cell type and time point are not known. The rearrangement joins TRBV4-2 to TRBJ1-2; D is ambiguous. This chain's CDR3 is CASSQMTAGPPTF. The CDR3 DNA follows: TGTGCCAGCAGCCAAATGACCGCAGGACCCCCTACCTTC.